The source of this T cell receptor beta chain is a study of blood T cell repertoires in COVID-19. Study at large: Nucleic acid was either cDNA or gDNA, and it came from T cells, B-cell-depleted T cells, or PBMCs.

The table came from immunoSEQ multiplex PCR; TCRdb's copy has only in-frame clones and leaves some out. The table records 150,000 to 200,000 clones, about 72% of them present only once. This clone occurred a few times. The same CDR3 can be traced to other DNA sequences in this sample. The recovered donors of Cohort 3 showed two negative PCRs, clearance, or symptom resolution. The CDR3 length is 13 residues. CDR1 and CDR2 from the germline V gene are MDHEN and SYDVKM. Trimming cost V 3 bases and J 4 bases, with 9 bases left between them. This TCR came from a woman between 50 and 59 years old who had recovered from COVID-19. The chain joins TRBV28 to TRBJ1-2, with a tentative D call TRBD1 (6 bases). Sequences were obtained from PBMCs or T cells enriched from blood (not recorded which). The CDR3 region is CASSFLQGYGYTF. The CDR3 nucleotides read TGTGCCAGCAGTTTTTTACAGGGCTATGGCTACACCTTC.